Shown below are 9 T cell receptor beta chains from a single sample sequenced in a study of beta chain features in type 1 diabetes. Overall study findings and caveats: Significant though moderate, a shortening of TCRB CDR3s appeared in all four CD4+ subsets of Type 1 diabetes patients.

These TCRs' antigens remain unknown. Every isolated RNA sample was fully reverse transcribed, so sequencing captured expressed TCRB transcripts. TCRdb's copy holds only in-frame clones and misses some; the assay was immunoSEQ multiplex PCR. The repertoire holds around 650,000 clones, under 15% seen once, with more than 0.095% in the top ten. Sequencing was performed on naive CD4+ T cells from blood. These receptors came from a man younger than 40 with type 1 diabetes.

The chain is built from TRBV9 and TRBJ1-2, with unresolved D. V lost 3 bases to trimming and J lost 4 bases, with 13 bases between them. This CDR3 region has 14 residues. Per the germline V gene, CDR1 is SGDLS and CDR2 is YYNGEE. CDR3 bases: TGTGCCAGCAGCGCCTCAGCGTACCCCTATGGCTACACCTTC. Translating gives CASSASAYPYGYTF.

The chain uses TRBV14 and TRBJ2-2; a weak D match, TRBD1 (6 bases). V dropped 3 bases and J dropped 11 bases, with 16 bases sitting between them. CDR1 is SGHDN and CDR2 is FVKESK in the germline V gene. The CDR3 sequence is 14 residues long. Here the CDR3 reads CASSQIQGVKELFF. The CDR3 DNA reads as TGTGCCAGCAGCCAGATACAGGGTGTTAAAGAGCTGTTTTTT.

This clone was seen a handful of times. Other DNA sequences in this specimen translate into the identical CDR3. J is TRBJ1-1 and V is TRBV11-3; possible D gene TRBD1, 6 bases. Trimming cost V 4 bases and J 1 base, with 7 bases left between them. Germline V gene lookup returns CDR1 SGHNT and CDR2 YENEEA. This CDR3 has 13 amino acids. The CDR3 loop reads CASSSGQNTEAFF. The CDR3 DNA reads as TGTGCCAGCAGCTCGGGACAGAACACTGAAGCTTTCTTT.

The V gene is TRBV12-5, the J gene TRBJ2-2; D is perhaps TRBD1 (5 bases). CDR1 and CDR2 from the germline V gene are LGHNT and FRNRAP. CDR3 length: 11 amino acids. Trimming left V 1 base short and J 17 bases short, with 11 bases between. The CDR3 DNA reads TGTGCTAGTGGTTTGGAAGGGGTCGGCTTTTTT. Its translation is CASGLEGVGFF.

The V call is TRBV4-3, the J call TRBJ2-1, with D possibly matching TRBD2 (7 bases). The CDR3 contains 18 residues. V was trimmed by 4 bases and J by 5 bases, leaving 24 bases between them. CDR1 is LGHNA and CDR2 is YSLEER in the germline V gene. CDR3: CASSPGLGGAYRNNEQFF. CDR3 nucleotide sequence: TGCGCCAGCAGCCCGGGATTGGGGGGGGCGTATAGGAACAATGAGCAGTTCTTC.

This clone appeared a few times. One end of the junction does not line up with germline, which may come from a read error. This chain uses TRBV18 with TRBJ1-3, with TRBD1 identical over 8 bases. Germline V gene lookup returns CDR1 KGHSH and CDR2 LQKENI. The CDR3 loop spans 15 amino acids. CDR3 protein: CASSPPGQAGNTIYF. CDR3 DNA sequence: TGTGCCAGCTCGCCACCGGGACAGGCTGGAAACACCATATATTTT. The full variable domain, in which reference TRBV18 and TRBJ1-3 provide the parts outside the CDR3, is NAGVMQNPRHLVRRRGQEARLRCSPMKGHSHVYWYRQLPEEGLKFMVYLQKENIIDESGMPKERFSAEFPKEGPSILRIQQVVRGDSAAYFCASSPPGQAGNTIYFGEGSWLTVV.

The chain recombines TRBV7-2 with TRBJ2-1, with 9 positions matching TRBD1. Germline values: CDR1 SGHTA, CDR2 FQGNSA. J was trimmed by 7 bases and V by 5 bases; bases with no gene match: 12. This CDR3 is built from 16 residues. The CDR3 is CASSRPGQGLYNEQFF. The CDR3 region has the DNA TGTGCCAGCAGCCGCCCGGGACAGGGATTGTATAATGAGCAGTTCTTC. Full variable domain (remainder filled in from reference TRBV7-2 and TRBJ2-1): GAGVSQSPSNKVTEKGKDVELRCDPISGHTALYWYRQSLGQGLEFLIYFQGNSAPDKSGLPSDRFSAERTGGSVSTLTIQRTQQEDSAVYLCASSRPGQGLYNEQFFGPGTRLTVL.

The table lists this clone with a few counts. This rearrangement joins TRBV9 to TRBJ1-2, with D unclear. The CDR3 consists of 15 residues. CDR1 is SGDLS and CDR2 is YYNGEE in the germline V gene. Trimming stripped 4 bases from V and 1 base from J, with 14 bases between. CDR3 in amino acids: CASSLTPDFNYGYTF. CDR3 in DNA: TGTGCCAGCAGCCTAACACCGGATTTTAACTATGGCTACACCTTC.

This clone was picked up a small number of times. As DNA, the CDR3 is TGTGCCAGCAGCTGGGGACAGGGAAGCGCCTTCTCTGGCTACACCTTC. Translating it yields CASSWGQGSAFSGYTF. The genes are TRBV7-9 and TRBJ1-2, with 9 bases lining up with TRBD1. Germline values: CDR1 SEHNR, CDR2 FQNEAQ (reference sequence). V was clipped by 4 bases and J by 7 bases; unmatched bases: 13. The CDR3 is 16 amino acids.